In its sample, the clone carrying this T cell receptor beta chain was seen many times. Antigen specificity is unknown. The CDR3 has 15 amino acids. Trimming stripped 5 bases from V and 5 bases from J, with 16 bases between. Germline lookup yields CDR1 SGHTA and CDR2 FQGNSA. Separate cDNA molecules each had unique molecular identifiers attached to them. One entry per CDR3 protein, called by TCRdb with MiXCR from the 5' RACE reads. The sample has 100,000 to 130,000 distinct CDR3 sequences, around 10% seen once; the top ten hold 7.6%. This sample is part of a study of early T cells in non-severe SARS-CoV-2 infection. Across the whole study: Sequenced material consisted of bulk RNA (from unsorted whole blood), and chains were unpaired.

Notes on the study in general: Private and CD4 specificities were missed by VDJdb matching, which favored anti-spike CD8 responses.

J is TRBJ2-1 and V is TRBV7-2, with D uncertain. The sequence came from an adult who was a healthcare worker with PCR-confirmed SARS-CoV-2 infection or an uninfected control (not recorded which). Sequencing used whole blood. The CDR3 protein is CASSPGRTLHNEQFF. The DNA for the CDR3 is TGTGCCAGCAGCCCGGGTCGAACCTTACACAATGAGCAGTTCTTC.